Sequencing of this T cell receptor beta chain was carried out in a study of shared clonotypes between healthy human individuals. Background on the study: Each donor contributed plates that comprised three CD4 naive, three CD4 memory, two CD8 naive and one CD8 memory.

V shed 6 bases, J shed 4 bases, and the junction held 1 base outside the gene matches. This CDR3 is built from 12 residues. Looked up from germline, CDR1 is MNHEY and CDR2 is SMNVEV (reference sequence). Study-wide points: Rarefaction indicated that sorted-subset sequencing remained incomplete although depth was large. Represented genetic and exposure-history diversity was restricted by having few donors. Generation probabilities were higher for clonotypes shared across all four sorted-subset donors than for unshared ones.

Clones were sequenced by immunoSEQ multiplex PCR, and TCRdb holds only the in-frame ones, with some missing. The sample records some 800,000 clones, roughly 92% being singletons. Concerning this clone: Antigen: not known.

Naivety among CD8 cells was defined by CD45RO negativity and positive CCR7 selection, thereby excluding terminally differentiated effector memory CD45RA+ cells. The sequence derives from a man aged 30 to 45 in good health. Input material: naive CD8+ T cells sorted from blood. This sequence joins TRBV27 and TRBJ1-2, with TRBD1 matching over 8 bases. The CDR3 region is CASRTGGYGYTF. In DNA, the CDR3 is TGTGCCAGCAGAACAGGGGGCTATGGCTACACCTTC.